The clone carrying this T cell receptor (beta chain) was observed a handful of times. What it binds is not known. Amplification of TCR beta CDR3 regions was performed using RNA transcripts as template. Researchers ran a first-round RT-PCR on the TCR CDR3 using the HTBI primer set. TCRdb reanalysed the multiplex PCR reads using MiXCR and keeps one entry per CDR3 protein. The sample includes more than 550,000 distinct CDR3 sequences, over 40% of them seen just once. This specimen comes from a study of T cells in Graves' hyperthyroidism and ophthalmopathy. General study findings and limits: Ophthalmopathy got predicted by the model a median approximately 6.3 months before its onset. Among clonotypes expanded in thyroid above 0.001, most were also found in blood.

Thyroid ultrasound, orbital computed tomography, clinical symptoms, and serum thyroxine and TRAb underpinned diagnoses. Specimen: peripheral blood or thyroid tissue (not recorded which). This TCR derives from an adult man with Graves' disease, either hyperthyroidism or ophthalmopathy (not recorded which).

The CDR3 DNA sequence: TGCAGTGCCATCGGGACAGGCTCTGGAAACACCATATATTTT. Its protein product is CSAIGTGSGNTIYF. The chain has TRBV20-1 and TRBJ1-3; 8 bases align to TRBD1. CDR1 and CDR2 (germline): DFQATT, SNEGSKA (reference sequence). The length of the CDR3 is 14 residues. Losses at the gene ends were 6 bases for V and 0 bases for J; bases not matched to a gene: 4.